These 29 T cell receptor beta chains came from one sample sequenced in a study of identical twins. TCRdb recomputed calls from the 5' RACE reads with MiXCR, one row per CDR3 protein. The sample holds around 670,000 distinct CDR3 sequences, 6.1% seen once. Specimen: naive T cells sorted from blood. Receptor source: a man younger than 35 in good health.

This clonotype was detected ten times or more. The chain is built from TRBV12-3 or TRBV12-4 and TRBJ1-1, with TRBD1 matching 7 bases. The V segment lost 6 bases and the J segment 3 bases; nucleotides outside the gene matches: 4. This CDR3 is built from 13 residues. The CDR3 reads CASSADRDTEAFF. The CDR3 bases are TGTGCCAGCAGCGCAGACAGGGACACTGAAGCTTTCTTT.

In its sample, this clonotype was seen many times. The V and J genes are TRBV6-4 and TRBJ2-3, with 11 bases fitting TRBD2. Germline CDR1 reads MRHNA; CDR2 reads SNTAGT. The CDR3 is 16 amino acids. Losses at the gene ends were 6 bases for V and 3 bases for J; bases not matched to a gene: 8. The CDR3 loop is CASSILAGVGTDTQYF. The CDR3, as DNA: TGTGCCAGCAGCATACTAGCGGGAGTAGGAACAGATACGCAGTATTTT.

This clonotype was detected a few times. The J gene is TRBJ2-6, the V gene TRBV9, with unresolved D. The CDR3 totals 14 residues. Per the germline V gene, CDR1 is SGDLS and CDR2 is YYNGEE. V lost 3 bases and J lost 4, with 8 bases in between. The CDR3: CASSGARGANVLTF. Here the CDR3 DNA reads TGTGCCAGCAGCGGAGCGAGAGGGGCCAACGTCCTGACTTTC.

Ten or more counts support this clonotype. J is TRBJ2-1 and V is TRBV5-1; 9 bases line up with TRBD1. The CDR3 extends over 15 amino acids. V lost 5 bases, J lost 7 bases, and 10 bases stayed unmatched. Germline CDR1 reads SGHRS; CDR2 reads YFSETQ. The CDR3: CASSLMGQGKNEQFF. The CDR3 region has the DNA TGCGCCAGCAGTTTAATGGGACAGGGCAAGAATGAGCAGTTCTTC.

This chain connects TRBV5-1 to TRBJ2-7; 7 bases agree with TRBD1. The CDR3 sequence is 13 residues long. Trimming took 6 bases from V and 2 from J; bases not matched to a gene: 5. Germline assignment: CDR1 SGHRS and CDR2 YFSETQ. CDR3 protein: CASTRGITYEQYF. CDR3 DNA: TGCGCCAGCACCAGGGGGATCACCTACGAGCAGTACTTC.

This clonotype has a count of ten or more. V is TRBV5-1 and J is TRBJ2-4; 8 positions agree with TRBD1. V shed 3 bases, J shed 9 bases, and the junction held 5 bases outside the gene matches. Looked up from germline, CDR1 is SGHRS and CDR2 is YFSETQ. The CDR3 has 13 amino acids. CDR3 in DNA: TGCGCCAGCAGCTCGGGACAGGAGGGCATTCAGTACTTC. This encodes CASSSGQEGIQYF. The variable domain in full, with the rest retrieved from reference TRBV5-1 and TRBJ2-4, is KAGVTQTPRYLIKTRGQQVTLSCSPISGHRSVSWYQQTPGQGLQFLFEYFSETQRNKGNFPGRFSGRQFSNSRSEMNVSTLELGDSALYLCASSSGQEGIQYFGAGTRLSVL.

This chain links TRBV15 with TRBJ2-1, with TRBD2 as a possible D gene (7 bases). The V gene's germline CDR1 is LNHNV and CDR2 YYDKDF (reference sequence). The V end lost 0 bases, the J end lost 6 bases, and 12 bases lay between the germline ends. The CDR3 runs to 15 residues. The CDR3 DNA follows: TGTGCCACCAGCAGAGAGGGGGCGGGGGTCAATGAGCAGTTCTTC. It is translated as CATSREGAGVNEQFF. Supplemented by reference TRBV15 and TRBJ2-1, the full variable domain reads DAMVIQNPRYQVTQFGKPVTLSCSQTLNHNVMYWYQQKSSQAPKLLFHYYDKDFNNEADTPDNFQSRRPNTSFCFLDIRSPGLGDTAMYLCATSREGAGVNEQFFGPGTRLTVL.

This clonotype was seen at least ten times. The chain combines TRBV7-9 with TRBJ2-1, with TRBD2 matching over 13 bases. This CDR3 is built from 15 residues. V lost 3 bases to trimming and J lost 6 bases; unmatched junction nucleotides: 2. In germline, CDR1 is SEHNR, CDR2 FQNEAQ (reference sequence). The CDR3, as DNA: TGTGCCAGCAGCTTCGGGACTAGCGGGACCAATGAGCAGTTCTTC. Translation: CASSFGTSGTNEQFF.

The table lists this clonotype with a few counts. The V call is TRBV12-3 or TRBV12-4, the J call TRBJ1-5; D remains ambiguous. The CDR3 has 14 residues. The V end lost 3 bases, the J end lost 7 bases, and 13 bases lay between the germline ends. The CDR3 region has the DNA TGTGCCAGCAGTTTGGACGGTGCGGCGCAGCCCCAGCATTTT. This translates into CASSLDGAAQPQHF.

This clonotype was counted many times. The chain links TRBV6-5 to TRBJ2-3; possible D gene TRBD2, 5 bases. Trimming shortened V by 4 bases and J by 3 bases, and 8 bases separated the two germline ends. The germline V gene encodes CDR1 MNHEY and CDR2 SVGAGI. The CDR3 spans 13 residues. CDR3 loop: CASSSGYTDTQYF. CDR3 coding DNA: TGTGCCAGCAGTTCGGGATATACAGATACGCAGTATTTT.

This clonotype was picked up many times. The chain links TRBV7-2 to TRBJ2-1, with 9 nucleotides matching TRBD2. Unmatched junction bases numbered 7, after V lost 1 base and J lost 9 bases. The CDR3 sequence is 15 residues long. Per germline, CDR1 SGHTA and CDR2 FQGNSA. The CDR3 protein is CASSLGRTSAGEQFF. CDR3 coding DNA: TGTGCCAGCAGCTTAGGAAGGACTAGCGCGGGTGAGCAGTTCTTC.

The chain has TRBV7-2 and TRBJ1-2, with TRBD1 matching over 9 bases. Germline V lookup: CDR1 SGHTA, CDR2 FQGNSA. CDR3 length: 13 amino acids. The junction had 6 bases not matched to a gene; V was cut back by 3 bases and J by 10 bases. The CDR3 loop reads CASSFGTGKDYTF. The CDR3 coding sequence is TGTGCCAGCAGCTTCGGGACAGGGAAGGACTACACCTTC.

The sample holds many counts of this clonotype. CDR3 sequence (DNA): TGTGCCACCGGGACAGGCCGGAACATTCAGTACTTC. Its translation is CATGTGRNIQYF. The gene calls are TRBV28 and TRBJ2-4; 8 bases match TRBD1. Germline CDR1 and CDR2: MDHEN and SYDVKM. This CDR3 is 12 amino acids long. After removal of 10 bases from V and 7 bases from J, the junction contained 6 bases not matched to a gene.

The J gene is TRBJ2-7, the V gene TRBV5-1; a weak D match, TRBD2 (7 bases). Germline V gene sequence: CDR1 SGHRS, CDR2 YFSETQ. The CDR3 is 16 residues long. The V end was cut by 4 bases, the J end by 3 bases, with 20 bases between. CDR3 amino acids: CASSKTGWGDYYEQYV. The CDR3 bases are TGCGCCAGCAGCAAAACAGGGTGGGGGGACTACTACGAGCAGTACGTC.

There are many counts of this clonotype. The CDR3 region is CASSSGTQETQYF. CDR3 sequence (DNA): TGTGCCAGCAGTTCTGGGACTCAAGAGACCCAGTACTTC. V is TRBV27 and J is TRBJ2-5; D possibly corresponds to TRBD2 (6 bases). Germline CDR1 MNHEY, CDR2 SMNVEV (reference sequence). The length of the CDR3 is 13 residues. The V end was cut by 4 bases, the J end by 2 bases, with 8 bases between.

Only a few counts were recorded for this clonotype. V is TRBV7-9 and J is TRBJ2-7; weak D call: TRBD1 (5 bases). Looked up from germline, CDR1 is SEHNR and CDR2 is FQNEAQ (reference sequence). Deletions cut 2 bases from V and 7 bases from J, with 9 bases between. The CDR3 contains 12 residues. The CDR3 DNA follows: TGTGCCAGCAGCTTACTGGGGCGGGAGCAGTACGTC. It encodes CASSLLGREQYV.

This chain connects TRBV12-3 or TRBV12-4 to TRBJ2-2, with D perhaps TRBD2 (5 bases). V lost 6 bases and J 5 bases, leaving 22 bases between the germline ends. The CDR3 spans 17 residues. This CDR3 is CASSPGRELGSTGELFF. The CDR3, as DNA: TGTGCCAGCAGCCCCGGCCGGGAATTAGGTTCTACCGGGGAGCTGTTTTTT.

There are many counts of this clonotype. The chain combines TRBV7-9 with TRBJ2-3; 9 bases align to TRBD1. V dropped 5 bases and J dropped 5; count of bases not matched to a gene: 14. The CDR3 extends over 17 amino acids. CDR1 is SEHNR and CDR2 is FQNEAQ in the germline V gene (reference sequence). The CDR3 sequence: CASSQFGQGSFKDTQYF. CDR3 DNA: TGTGCCAGCAGCCAATTCGGACAGGGGTCCTTTAAAGATACGCAGTATTTT.

This clonotype occurred a few times. The gene calls are TRBV5-6 and TRBJ1-2; maybe TRBD1 (5 bases). The V and J ends lost 4 bases and 0 bases respectively, with 10 bases between them. The CDR3 sequence is 14 residues long. Germline CDR1 and CDR2: SGHDT and YYEEEE. The CDR3 coding sequence is TGTGCCAGCAGCAAGGGACTGACTAACTATGGCTACACCTTC. Residues: CASSKGLTNYGYTF.

This clonotype appeared many times. The rearrangement joins TRBV4-2 to TRBJ2-1; TRBD2 aligns across 13 bases. This CDR3 is 18 amino acids long. The junction had 6 bases not matched to a gene; V was cut back by 0 bases and J by 4 bases. Germline lookup yields CDR1 LGHNA and CDR2 YNFKEQ. In DNA, the CDR3 is TGTGCCAGCAGCCAAGAAACTAGCGGGAGGGCCATATACAATGAGCAGTTCTTC. As protein: CASSQETSGRAIYNEQFF.

This clonotype has at least ten counts. The V call is TRBV20-1, the J call TRBJ1-2; possible D gene TRBD1, 5 bases. This CDR3 is 14 amino acids long. The ends were cut back, 6 bases at V and 1 base at J, with 15 bases in the middle. In germline, CDR1 is DFQATT, CDR2 SNEGSKA (reference sequence). The CDR3 is CSAPDREGNYGYTF. DNA of the CDR3: TGCAGTGCGCCTGACAGAGAGGGTAACTATGGCTACACCTTC.

This clonotype was counted only a few times. The chain carries TRBV28 and TRBJ2-7; no firm D call. This CDR3 has 14 residues. Germline V gene lookup returns CDR1 MDHEN and CDR2 SYDVKM. Trimming left V 2 bases short and J 5 bases short, with 13 bases between. CDR3 loop: CASSLLPPRDEQYF. CDR3 in DNA: TGTGCCAGCAGTTTACTCCCTCCGCGCGACGAGCAGTACTTC.

As concerns this clonotype: Since a much larger clone is just one base distant, this may be a read error. The rearrangement links TRBV20-1 to TRBJ2-2, with 10 bases aligning to TRBD2. Germline lookup yields CDR1 DFQATT and CDR2 SNEGSKA (reference sequence). The CDR3 runs to 16 residues. The CDR3 sequence is CSARRPGLANTGVLFF. The CDR3, as DNA: TGCAGTGCTAGACGTCCGGGACTAGCGAACACCGGGGTGCTGTTTTTT.

This clonotype was picked up many times. The chain combines TRBV28 with TRBJ2-3; 8 nucleotides align to TRBD2. V trimming: 8 bases; J trimming: 1 base; junction bases outside the gene matches: 11. CDR3 length equals 16 residues. Germline-derived CDR1 and CDR2 are MDHEN and SYDVKM. The CDR3 coding sequence is TGTGCCAGCGGGGAGGACAAAGCGGGGGGCACAGATACGCAGTATTTT. This encodes CASGEDKAGGTDTQYF.

This clonotype has at least ten counts. The chain recombines TRBV20-1 with TRBJ2-1; the D gene is possibly TRBD2 (6 bases). Germline V CDR1 and CDR2: DFQATT, SNEGSKA (reference sequence). The CDR3 consists of 14 residues. The germline V and J ends were trimmed by 5 bases and 2 bases, with 13 bases remaining between them. The CDR3 protein is CSARSGGAYNEQFF. In DNA, the CDR3 is TGCAGTGCTCGTAGCGGAGGAGCCTACAATGAGCAGTTCTTC.

This chain joins TRBV14 and TRBJ2-5; 7 bases align to TRBD2. V gave up 1 base and J gave up 3 bases; unmatched junction bases: 5. The CDR3 consists of 15 residues. Germline V gene sequence: CDR1 SGHDN, CDR2 FVKESK. Here the CDR3 DNA reads TGTGCCAGCAGCCAAGTCGCCCTAGCGGAAGAGACCCAGTACTTC. Residues: CASSQVALAEETQYF. Together with reference TRBV14 and TRBJ2-5, the CDR3 gives the full variable domain: EAGVTQFPSHSVIEKGQTVTLRCDPISGHDNLYWYRRVMGKEIKFLLHFVKESKQDESGMPNNRFLAERTGGTYSTLKVQPAELEDSGVYFCASSQVALAEETQYFGPGTRLLVL.

This clonotype was seen repeatedly, ten times or more. The chain recombines TRBV29-1 with TRBJ2-7; TRBD1 matches at 7 bases. The J segment lost 7 bases and the V segment lost 6 bases, leaving 9 bases of the junction unmatched. CDR1 and CDR2 from the germline V gene are SQVTM and ANQGSEA. The CDR3 loop spans 12 amino acids. CDR3 coding DNA: TGCAGCGTAGAGACAGGGTCACGGGAGCAGTACTTC. It codes for CSVETGSREQYF.

This clonotype was observed at least ten times. This sequence joins TRBV18 and TRBJ2-6; 8 nucleotides line up with TRBD1. The CDR3 length is 16 residues. Germline V gene data show CDR1 as KGHSH and CDR2 as LQKENI. Trimming at V came to 5 bases and at J to 2 bases, leaving 5 bases not matched to a gene. CDR3 in DNA: TGTGCCAGCTCAAGCAGGACAGGGACTGGGGCCAACGTCCTGACTTTC. Translated: CASSSRTGTGANVLTF.

This clonotype was counted ten times or more. This chain joins TRBV5-6 and TRBJ2-7, with 11 bases lining up with TRBD1. Trimming cost V 3 bases and J 6 bases; bases outside gene matches: 8. This CDR3 is 15 amino acids long. The V gene's germline CDR1 is SGHDT and CDR2 YYEEEE. The CDR3 nucleotides read TGTGCCAGCAGCTCGGACAGGGGGCTTGGTGGCGAGCAGTACTTC. Residues: CASSSDRGLGGEQYF.